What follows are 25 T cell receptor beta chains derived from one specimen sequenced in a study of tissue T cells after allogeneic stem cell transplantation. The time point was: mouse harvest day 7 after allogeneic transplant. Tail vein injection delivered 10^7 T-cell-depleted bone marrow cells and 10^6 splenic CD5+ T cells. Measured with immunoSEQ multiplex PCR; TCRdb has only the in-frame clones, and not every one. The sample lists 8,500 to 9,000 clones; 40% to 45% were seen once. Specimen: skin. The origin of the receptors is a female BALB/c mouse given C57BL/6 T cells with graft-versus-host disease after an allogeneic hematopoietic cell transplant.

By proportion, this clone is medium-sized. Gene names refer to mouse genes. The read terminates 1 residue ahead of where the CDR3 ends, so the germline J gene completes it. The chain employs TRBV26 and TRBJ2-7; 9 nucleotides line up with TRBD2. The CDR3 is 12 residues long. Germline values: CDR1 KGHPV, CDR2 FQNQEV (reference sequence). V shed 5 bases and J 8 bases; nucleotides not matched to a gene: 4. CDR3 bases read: TGTGCCAGCAGTTCCCTGGGGGGGAAACAGTAC. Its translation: CASSSLGGKQY. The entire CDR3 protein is CASSSLGGKQYF.

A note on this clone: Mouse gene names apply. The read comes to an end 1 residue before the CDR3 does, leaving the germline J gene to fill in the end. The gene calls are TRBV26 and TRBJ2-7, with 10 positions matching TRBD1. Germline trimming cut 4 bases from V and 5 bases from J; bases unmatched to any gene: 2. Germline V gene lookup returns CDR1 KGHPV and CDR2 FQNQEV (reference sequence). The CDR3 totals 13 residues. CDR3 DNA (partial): TGTGCCAGCAGTCCCGGGACAGGGGATGAACAGTAC. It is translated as CASSPGTGDEQY. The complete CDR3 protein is CASSPGTGDEQYF.

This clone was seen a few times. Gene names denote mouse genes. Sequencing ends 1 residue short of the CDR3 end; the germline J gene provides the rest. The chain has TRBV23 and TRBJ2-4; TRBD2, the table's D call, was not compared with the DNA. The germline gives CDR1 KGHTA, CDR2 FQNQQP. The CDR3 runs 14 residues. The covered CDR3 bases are TGCTCCAGCAGGCCGACTGGGGGGGAAAACACCTTGTAC. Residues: CSSRPTGGENTLY. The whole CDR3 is CSSRPTGGENTLYF.

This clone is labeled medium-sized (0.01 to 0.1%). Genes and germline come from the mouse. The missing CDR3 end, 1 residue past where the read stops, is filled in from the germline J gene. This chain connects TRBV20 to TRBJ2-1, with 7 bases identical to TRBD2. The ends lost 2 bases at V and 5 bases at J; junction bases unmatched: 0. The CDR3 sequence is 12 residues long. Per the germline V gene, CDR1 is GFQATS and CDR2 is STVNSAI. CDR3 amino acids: CGARTGDAEQFF. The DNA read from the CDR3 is TGTGGTGCTAGGACTGGGGATGCTGAGCAGTTC.

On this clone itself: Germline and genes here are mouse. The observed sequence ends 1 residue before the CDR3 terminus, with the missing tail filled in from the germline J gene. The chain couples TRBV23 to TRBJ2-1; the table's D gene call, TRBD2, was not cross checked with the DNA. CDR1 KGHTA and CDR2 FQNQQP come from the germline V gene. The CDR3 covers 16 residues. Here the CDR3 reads CSSSQYGTVNYAEQFF. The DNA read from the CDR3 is TGCTCCAGCAGTCAATACGGGACTGTCAACTATGCTGAGCAGTTC.

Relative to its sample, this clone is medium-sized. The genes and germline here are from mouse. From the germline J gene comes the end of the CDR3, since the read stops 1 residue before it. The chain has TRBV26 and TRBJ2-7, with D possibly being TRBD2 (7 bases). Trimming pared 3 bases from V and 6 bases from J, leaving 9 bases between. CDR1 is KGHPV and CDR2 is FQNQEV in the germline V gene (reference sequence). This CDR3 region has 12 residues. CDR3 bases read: TGTGCCAGCAGTCTCGGGGGGCGTGAACAGTAC. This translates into CASSLGGREQY. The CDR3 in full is CASSLGGREQYF.

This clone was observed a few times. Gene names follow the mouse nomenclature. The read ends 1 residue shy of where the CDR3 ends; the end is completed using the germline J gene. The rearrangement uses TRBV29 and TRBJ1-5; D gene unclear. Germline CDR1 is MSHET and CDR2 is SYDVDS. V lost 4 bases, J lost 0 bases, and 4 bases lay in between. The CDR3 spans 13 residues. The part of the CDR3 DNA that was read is TGTGCTAGCAGTTCGATTAACAACCAGGCTCCGCTT. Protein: CASSSINNQAPL. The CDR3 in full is CASSSINNQAPLF.

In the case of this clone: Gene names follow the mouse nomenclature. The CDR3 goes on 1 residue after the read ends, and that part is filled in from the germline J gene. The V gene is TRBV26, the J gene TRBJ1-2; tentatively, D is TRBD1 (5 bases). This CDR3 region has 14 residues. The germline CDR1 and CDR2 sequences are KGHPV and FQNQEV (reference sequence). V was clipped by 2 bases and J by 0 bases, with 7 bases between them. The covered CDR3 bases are TGTGCCAGCAGTCTGGCGGGGGCAAACTCCGACTACACC. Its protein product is CASSLAGANSDYT. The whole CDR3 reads CASSLAGANSDYTF. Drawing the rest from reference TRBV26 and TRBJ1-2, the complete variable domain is NSKVIQTPRYLVKGQGQKAKMRCIPEKGHPVVFWYQQNKNNEFKFLINFQNQEVLQQIDMTEKRFSAECPSNSPCSLEIQSSEAGDSALYLCASSLAGANSDYTFGSGTRLLVI.

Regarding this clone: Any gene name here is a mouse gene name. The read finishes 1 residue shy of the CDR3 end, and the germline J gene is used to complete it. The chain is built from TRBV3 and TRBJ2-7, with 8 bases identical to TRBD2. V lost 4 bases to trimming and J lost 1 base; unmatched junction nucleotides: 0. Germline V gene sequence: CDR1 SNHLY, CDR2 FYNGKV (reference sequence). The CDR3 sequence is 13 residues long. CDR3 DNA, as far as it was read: TGTGCCAGCAGCTCTGGGGGGTCCTATGAACAGTAC. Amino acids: CASSSGGSYEQY. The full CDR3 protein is CASSSGGSYEQYF.

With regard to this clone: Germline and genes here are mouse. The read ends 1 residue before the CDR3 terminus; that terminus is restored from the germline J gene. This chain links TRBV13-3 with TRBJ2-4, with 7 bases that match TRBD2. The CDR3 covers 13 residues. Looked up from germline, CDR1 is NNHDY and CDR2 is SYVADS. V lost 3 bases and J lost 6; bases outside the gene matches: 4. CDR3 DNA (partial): TGTGCCAGCAGTGGACGGGGGGGTAACACCTTGTAC. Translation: CASSGRGGNTLY. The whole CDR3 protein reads CASSGRGGNTLYF.

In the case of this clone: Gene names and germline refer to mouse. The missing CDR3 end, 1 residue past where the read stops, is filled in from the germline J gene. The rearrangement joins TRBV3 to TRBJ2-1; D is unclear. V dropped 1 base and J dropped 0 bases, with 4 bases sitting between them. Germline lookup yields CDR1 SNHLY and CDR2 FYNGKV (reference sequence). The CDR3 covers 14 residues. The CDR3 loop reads CASSLGGNYAEQFF. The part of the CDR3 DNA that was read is TGTGCCAGCAGCTTAGGGGGTAACTATGCTGAGCAGTTC. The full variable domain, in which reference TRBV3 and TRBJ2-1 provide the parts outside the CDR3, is GPKVLQIPSHQIIDMGQMVTLNCDPVSNHLYFYWYKQILGQQMEFLVNFYNGKVMEKSKLFKDQFSVERPDGSYFTLKIQPTALEDSAVYFCASSLGGNYAEQFFGPGTRLTVL.

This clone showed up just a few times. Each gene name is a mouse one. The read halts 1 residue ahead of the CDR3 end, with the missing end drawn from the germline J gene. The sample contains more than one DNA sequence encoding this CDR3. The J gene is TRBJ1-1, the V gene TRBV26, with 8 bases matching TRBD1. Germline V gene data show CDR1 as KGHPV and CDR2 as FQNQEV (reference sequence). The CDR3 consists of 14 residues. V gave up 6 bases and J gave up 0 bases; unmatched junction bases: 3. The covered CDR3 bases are TGTGCCAGCAGCCTCAGGGGGCAGAACACAGAAGTCTTC. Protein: CASSLRGQNTEVF. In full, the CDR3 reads CASSLRGQNTEVFF.

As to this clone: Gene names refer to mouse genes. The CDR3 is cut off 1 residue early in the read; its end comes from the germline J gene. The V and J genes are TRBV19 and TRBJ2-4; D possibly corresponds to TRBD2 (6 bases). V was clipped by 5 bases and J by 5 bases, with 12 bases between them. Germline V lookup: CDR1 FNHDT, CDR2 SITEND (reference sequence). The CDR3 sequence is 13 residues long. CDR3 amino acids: CASRTWGGNTLYF. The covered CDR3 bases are TGTGCCAGCAGGACCTGGGGAGGAAACACCTTGTAC.

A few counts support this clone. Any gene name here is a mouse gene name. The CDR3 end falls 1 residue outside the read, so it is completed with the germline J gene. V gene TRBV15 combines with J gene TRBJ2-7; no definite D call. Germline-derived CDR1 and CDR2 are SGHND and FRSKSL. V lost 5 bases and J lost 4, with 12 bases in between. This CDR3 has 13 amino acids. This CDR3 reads CASSLGPSYEQYF. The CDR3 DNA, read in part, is TGTGCCAGCAGTCTCGGGCCTTCTTATGAACAGTAC.

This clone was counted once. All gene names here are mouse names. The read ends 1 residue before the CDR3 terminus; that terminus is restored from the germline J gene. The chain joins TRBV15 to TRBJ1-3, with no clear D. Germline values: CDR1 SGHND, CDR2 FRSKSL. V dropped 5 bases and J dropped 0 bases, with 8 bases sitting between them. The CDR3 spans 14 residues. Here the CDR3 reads CASSPTGSGNTLYF. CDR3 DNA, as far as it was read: TGTGCCAGCAGTCCGACGGGTTCTGGAAATACGCTCTAT.

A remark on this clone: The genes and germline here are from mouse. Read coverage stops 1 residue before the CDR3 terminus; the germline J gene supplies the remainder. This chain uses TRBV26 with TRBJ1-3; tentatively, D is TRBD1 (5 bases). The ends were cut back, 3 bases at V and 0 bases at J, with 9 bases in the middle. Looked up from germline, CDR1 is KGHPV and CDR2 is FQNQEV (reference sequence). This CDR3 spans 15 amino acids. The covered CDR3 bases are TGTGCCAGCAGTCTCGACAGCAATTCTGGAAATACGCTCTAT. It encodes CASSLDSNSGNTLY. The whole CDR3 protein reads CASSLDSNSGNTLYF.

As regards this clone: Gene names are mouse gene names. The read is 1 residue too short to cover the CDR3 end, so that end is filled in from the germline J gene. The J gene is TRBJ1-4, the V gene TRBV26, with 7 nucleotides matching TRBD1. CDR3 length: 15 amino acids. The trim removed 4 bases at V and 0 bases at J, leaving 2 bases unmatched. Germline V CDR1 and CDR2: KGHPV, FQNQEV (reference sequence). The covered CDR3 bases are TGTGCCAGCAGTCAGGGACAGATTTCCAACGAAAGATTATTT. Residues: CASSQGQISNERLF. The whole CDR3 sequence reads CASSQGQISNERLFF.

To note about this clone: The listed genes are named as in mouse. CDR3 loop: CASSLPGIQDTQYF. The CDR3 bases that were read are TGTGCCAGCAGTCTGCCGGGGATCCAAGACACCCAGTAC. The J gene is TRBJ2-5, the V gene TRBV26; D not resolved. Read coverage stops 1 residue before the CDR3 terminus; the germline J gene supplies the remainder. Germline assignment: CDR1 KGHPV and CDR2 FQNQEV (reference sequence). This CDR3 is 14 amino acids long. V was trimmed by 2 bases and J by 2 bases, leaving 8 bases between them.

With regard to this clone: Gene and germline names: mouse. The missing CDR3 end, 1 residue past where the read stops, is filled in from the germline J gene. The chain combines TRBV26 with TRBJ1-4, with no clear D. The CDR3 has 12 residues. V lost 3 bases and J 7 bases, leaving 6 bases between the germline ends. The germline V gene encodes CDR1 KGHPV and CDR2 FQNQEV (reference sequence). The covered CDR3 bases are TGTGCCAGCAGTCTCAGATCCGAAAGATTATTT. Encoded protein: CASSLRSERLF. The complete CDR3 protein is CASSLRSERLFF.

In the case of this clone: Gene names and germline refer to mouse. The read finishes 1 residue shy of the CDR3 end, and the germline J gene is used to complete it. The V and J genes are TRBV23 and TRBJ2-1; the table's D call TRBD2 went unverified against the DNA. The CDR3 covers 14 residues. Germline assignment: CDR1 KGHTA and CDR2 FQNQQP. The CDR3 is CSSSRDWNYAEQFF. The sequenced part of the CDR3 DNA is TGCTCCAGCAGCCGGGACTGGAACTATGCTGAGCAGTTC.

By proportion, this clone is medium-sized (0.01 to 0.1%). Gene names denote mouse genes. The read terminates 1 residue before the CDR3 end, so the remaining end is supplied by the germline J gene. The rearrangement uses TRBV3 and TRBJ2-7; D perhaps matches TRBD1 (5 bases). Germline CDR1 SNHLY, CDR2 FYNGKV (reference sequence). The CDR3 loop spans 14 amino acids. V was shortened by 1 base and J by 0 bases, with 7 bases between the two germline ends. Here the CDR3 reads CASSLGQGSYEQYF. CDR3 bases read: TGTGCCAGCAGCTTAGGGCAGGGCTCCTATGAACAGTAC.

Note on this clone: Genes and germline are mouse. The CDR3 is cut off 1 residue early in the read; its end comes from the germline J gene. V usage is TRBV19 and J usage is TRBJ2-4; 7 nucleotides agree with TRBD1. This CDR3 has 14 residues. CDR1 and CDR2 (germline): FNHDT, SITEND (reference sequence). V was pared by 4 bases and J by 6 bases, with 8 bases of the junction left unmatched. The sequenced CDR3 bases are TGTGCCAGCAGTCATTACAGGGGAGGGAACACCTTGTAC. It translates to CASSHYRGGNTLY. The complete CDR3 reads CASSHYRGGNTLYF.

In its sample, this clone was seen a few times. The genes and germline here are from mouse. CDR3 residues: CASSQEGGSYNSPLYF. CDR3 DNA, as far as it was read: TGTGCCAGCAGCCAAGAGGGGGGTTCCTATAATTCGCCCCTCTAC. The chain uses TRBV2 and TRBJ1-6; D might be TRBD1 (5 bases). The read ends 1 residue before the CDR3 terminus; that terminus is restored from the germline J gene. TRBJ1-6 is an open reading frame, and its role is uncertain. This CDR3 is built from 16 residues. The V and J ends lost 0 bases and 0 bases respectively, with 6 bases between them. Germline values: CDR1 LGHNA, CDR2 YSYQKL.

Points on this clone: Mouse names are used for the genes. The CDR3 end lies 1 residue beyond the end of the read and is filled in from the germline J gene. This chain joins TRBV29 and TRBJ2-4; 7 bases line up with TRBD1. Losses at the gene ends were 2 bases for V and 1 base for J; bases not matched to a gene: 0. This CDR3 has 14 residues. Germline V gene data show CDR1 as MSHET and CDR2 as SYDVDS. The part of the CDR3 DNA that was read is TGTGCTAGCAGTTTACAGGGGGGTCAAAACACCTTGTAC. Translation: CASSLQGGQNTLY. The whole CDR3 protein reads CASSLQGGQNTLYF.

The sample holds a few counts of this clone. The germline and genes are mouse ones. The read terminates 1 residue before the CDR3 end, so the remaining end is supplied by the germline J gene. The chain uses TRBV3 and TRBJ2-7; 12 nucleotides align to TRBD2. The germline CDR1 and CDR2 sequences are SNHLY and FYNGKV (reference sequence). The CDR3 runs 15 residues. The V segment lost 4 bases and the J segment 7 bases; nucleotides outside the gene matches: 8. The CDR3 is CASSSSTGGAREQYF. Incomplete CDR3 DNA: TGTGCCAGCAGCTCCTCGACTGGGGGGGCGCGAGAACAGTAC.